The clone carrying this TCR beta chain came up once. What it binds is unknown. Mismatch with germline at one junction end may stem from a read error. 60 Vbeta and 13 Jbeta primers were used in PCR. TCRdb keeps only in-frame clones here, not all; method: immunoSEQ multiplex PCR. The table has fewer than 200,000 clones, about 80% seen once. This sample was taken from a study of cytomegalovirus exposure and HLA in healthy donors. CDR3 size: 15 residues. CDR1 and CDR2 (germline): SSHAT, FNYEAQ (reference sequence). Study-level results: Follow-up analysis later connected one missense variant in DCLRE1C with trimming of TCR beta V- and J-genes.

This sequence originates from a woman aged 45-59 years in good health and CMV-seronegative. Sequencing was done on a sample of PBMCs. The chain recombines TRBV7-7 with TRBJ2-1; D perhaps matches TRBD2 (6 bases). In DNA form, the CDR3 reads TGTGCTAGCAGCTTAGGAGGGTCGAGACTCAATGAGCAGTTCTTC. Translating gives CASSLGGSRLNEQFF.